These 6 T cell receptor beta chains originate from one sample sequenced in a study of blood T cell repertoires in COVID-19. This table comes from immunoSEQ multiplex PCR, and its TCRdb copy is limited to in-frame clones, with some not included. The data contain 300,000 to 400,000 clones, about 86% of them singletons. Sequenced: PBMCs or T cells enriched from blood (not recorded which). The receptors derive from a woman aged 40 to 50 with acute COVID-19.

This clone is a singleton in its sample. The chain employs TRBV4-2 and TRBJ2-2; 8 nucleotides agree with TRBD1. Germline CDR1 LGHNA, CDR2 YNFKEQ. V shed 3 bases and J 6 bases; nucleotides not matched to a gene: 6. This CDR3 is 15 amino acids long. The CDR3 sequence is CASSQAQGESGELFF. In DNA form, the CDR3 reads TGTGCCAGCAGCCAGGCACAGGGGGAGTCCGGGGAGCTGTTTTTT.

The chain couples TRBV18 to TRBJ2-7, with a possible D match to TRBD1 (6 bases). The germline CDR1 and CDR2 sequences are KGHSH and LQKENI. CDR3 length equals 13 residues. Trimming removed 3 bases at V and 4 bases at J, with 10 bases between. The CDR3 bases are TGTGCCAGCTCACCCCAACAGGGTTACGAGCAGTACTTC. Translation gives CASSPQQGYEQYF.

The chain has TRBV7-9 and TRBJ1-2, with TRBD1 as a possible D gene (6 bases). Germline V gives CDR1 SEHNR, CDR2 FQNEAQ (reference sequence). V lost 2 bases and J 4 bases, leaving 11 bases between the germline ends. There are 14 residues in the CDR3. CDR3 in amino acids: CASSLRDNSYGYTF. The CDR3 DNA sequence: TGTGCCAGCAGCTTAAGGGACAACTCCTATGGCTACACCTTC.

A single count supports this clone. The chain employs TRBV28 and TRBJ1-1; D might be TRBD1 (5 bases). The CDR3 spans 14 residues. The germline CDR1 and CDR2 sequences are MDHEN and SYDVKM. The V and J ends lost 2 bases and 7 bases respectively, with 14 bases between them. CDR3 residues: CASSLGRTLFEAFF. For the CDR3, the DNA is TGTGCCAGCAGTTTAGGTCGGACACTATTTGAAGCTTTCTTT.

The chain carries TRBV11-2 and TRBJ1-2; 8 bases agree with TRBD1. The CDR3 runs 15 residues. Looked up from germline, CDR1 is SGHAT and CDR2 is FQNNGV. The trim removed 3 bases at V and 3 bases at J, leaving 6 bases unmatched. CDR3 bases: TGTGCCAGCAGCTTTTCCGGACAGGGCCACTATGGCTACACCTTC. Translation: CASSFSGQGHYGYTF.

CDR3 bases: TGTGCCAGCAGCTTAGGGGACAGGACCTTGGAGACCCAGTACTTC. Protein: CASSLGDRTLETQYF. V and J are TRBV7-9 and TRBJ2-5; TRBD1 aligns across 8 bases. The CDR3 length is 15 residues. The trim removed 1 base at V and 5 bases at J, leaving 6 bases unmatched. CDR1 is SEHNR, CDR2 FQNEAQ, per germline (reference sequence).